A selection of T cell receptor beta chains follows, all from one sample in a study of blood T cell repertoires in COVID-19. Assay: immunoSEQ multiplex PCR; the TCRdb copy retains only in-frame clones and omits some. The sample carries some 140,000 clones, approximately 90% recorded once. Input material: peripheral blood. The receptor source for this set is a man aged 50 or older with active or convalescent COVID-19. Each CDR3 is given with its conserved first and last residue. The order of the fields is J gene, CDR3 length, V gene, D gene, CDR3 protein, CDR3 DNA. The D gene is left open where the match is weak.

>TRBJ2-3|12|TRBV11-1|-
CASSTLADTQYF
TGTGCCAGCAGTACTCTAGCGGATACGCAGTATTTT
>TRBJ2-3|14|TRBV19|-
CASSSQGRTDTQYF
TGTGCCAGTAGTTCACAGGGACGCACAGATACGCAGTATTTT
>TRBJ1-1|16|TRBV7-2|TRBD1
CASSLWTGGMNTEAFF
TGTGCCAGCAGCTTATGGACAGGGGGCATGAACACTGAAGCTTTCTTT
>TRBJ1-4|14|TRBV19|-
CASSIGATNEKLFF
TGTGCCAGTAGTATCGGGGCAACTAATGAAAAACTGTTTTTT
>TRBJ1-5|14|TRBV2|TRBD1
CASRIEGGPQPQHF
TGTGCCAGCAGAATTGAAGGGGGCCCTCAGCCCCAGCATTTT
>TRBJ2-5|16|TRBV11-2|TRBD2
CASSPPGTSGGAPRYF
TGTGCCAGCAGCCCTCCCGGGACTAGCGGGGGGGCCCCCCGGTACTTC
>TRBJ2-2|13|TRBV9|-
CASSVGTAGELFF
TGTGCCAGCAGCGTAGGGACAGCCGGGGAGCTGTTTTTT
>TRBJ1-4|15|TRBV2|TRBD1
CASSPTGGNNEKLFF
TGTGCCAGCAGTCCGACAGGGGGCAATAATGAAAAACTGTTTTTT
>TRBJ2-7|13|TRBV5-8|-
CASSLLQGYEQYF
TGTGCCAGCAGCCTACTTCAGGGCTACGAGCAGTACTTC
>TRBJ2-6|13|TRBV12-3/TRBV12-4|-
CASSLSGANVLTF
TGTGCCAGCAGCCTCTCTGGGGCCAACGTCCTGACTTTC
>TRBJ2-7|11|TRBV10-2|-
CSSHAGYEQYF
TGCTCGTCGCACGCCGGCTACGAGCAGTACTTC
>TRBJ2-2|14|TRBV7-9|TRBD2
CASSSSGGTGELFF
TGTGCCAGCAGCTCTAGCGGGGGCACCGGGGAGCTGTTTTTT
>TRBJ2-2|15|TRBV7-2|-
CASSFAGARTGELFF
TGTGCCAGCAGCTTTGCGGGGGCGCGGACCGGGGAGCTGTTTTTT
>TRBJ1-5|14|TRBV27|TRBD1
CASSSGTGVQPQHF
TGTGCCAGCAGTTCCGGGACAGGGGTGCAGCCCCAGCATTTT
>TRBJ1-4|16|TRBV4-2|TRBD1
CASSQGTQGGYEKLFF
TGTGCCAGCAGCCAAGGGACCCAGGGGGGCTATGAAAAACTGTTTTTT
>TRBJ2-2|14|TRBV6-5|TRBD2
CASSRTGRTGELFF
TGTGCCAGCAGTCGGACCGGGAGGACCGGGGAGCTGTTTTTT
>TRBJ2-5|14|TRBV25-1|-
CASSETGVQETQYF
TGTGCCAGCAGTGAAACCGGAGTCCAAGAGACCCAGTACTTC
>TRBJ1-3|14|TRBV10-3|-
CAISAQSSGNTIYF
TGTGCCATCAGCGCACAGAGCTCTGGAAACACCATATATTTT
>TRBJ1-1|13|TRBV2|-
CASSDSGNTEAFF
TGTGCCAGCAGTGACTCCGGGAACACTGAAGCTTTCTTT
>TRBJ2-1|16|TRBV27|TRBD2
CASSFQAGDYYNEQFF
TGTGCCAGCAGTTTCCAAGCGGGAGACTACTACAATGAGCAGTTCTTC
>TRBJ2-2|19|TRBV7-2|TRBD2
CASSLDPWREGPETGELFF
TGTGCCAGCAGCTTAGATCCTTGGAGGGAGGGCCCGGAAACCGGGGAGCTGTTTTTT
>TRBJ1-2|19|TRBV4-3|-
CASSQNPGIAEGFNYGYTF
TGCGCCAGCAGCCAAAACCCAGGCATTGCTGAGGGCTTTAACTATGGCTACACCTTC
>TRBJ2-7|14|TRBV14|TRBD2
CASSQNLAGVRQYF
TGTGCCAGCAGCCAAAATCTAGCGGGAGTGCGGCAGTACTTC
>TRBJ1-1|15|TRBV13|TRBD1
CASSSRDRGHTEAFF
TGTGCCAGCAGCTCCCGGGACAGGGGGCACACTGAAGCTTTCTTT
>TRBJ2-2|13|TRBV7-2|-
CASSFVPGGELFF
TGTGCCAGCAGCTTTGTGCCGGGAGGGGAGCTGTTTTTT
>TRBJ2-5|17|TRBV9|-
CASSGGVGGELQETQYF
TGTGCCAGCAGCGGGGGGGTCGGAGGCGAACTACAAGAGACCCAGTACTTC
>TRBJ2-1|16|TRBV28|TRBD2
CASSFRAGVAYNEQFF
TGTGCCAGCAGTTTTCGGGCGGGAGTCGCCTACAATGAGCAGTTCTTC
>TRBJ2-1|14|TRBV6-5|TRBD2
CASSGLAGGGEQFF
TGTGCCAGCAGCGGACTAGCGGGAGGGGGGGAGCAGTTCTTC
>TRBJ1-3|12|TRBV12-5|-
CASVRSGNTIYF
TGTGCTAGTGTGAGATCTGGAAACACCATATATTTT
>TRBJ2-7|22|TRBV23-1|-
CASSQSPLPFSCWRAPEYEQYF
TGCGCCAGCAGTCAATCCCCCCTACCCTTCTCCTGTTGGAGAGCCCCGGAGTACGAGCAGTACTTC
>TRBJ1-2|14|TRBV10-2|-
CAGDPLTANYGYTF
TGCGCCGGAGATCCTTTGACAGCAAACTATGGCTACACCTTC
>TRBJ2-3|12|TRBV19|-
CASSAGRDTQYF
TGTGCCAGTAGTGCGGGTCGTGATACGCAGTATTTT
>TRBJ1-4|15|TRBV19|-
CASSKDSATNEKLFF
TGTGCCAGTAGTAAGGACAGTGCAACTAATGAAAAACTGTTTTTT